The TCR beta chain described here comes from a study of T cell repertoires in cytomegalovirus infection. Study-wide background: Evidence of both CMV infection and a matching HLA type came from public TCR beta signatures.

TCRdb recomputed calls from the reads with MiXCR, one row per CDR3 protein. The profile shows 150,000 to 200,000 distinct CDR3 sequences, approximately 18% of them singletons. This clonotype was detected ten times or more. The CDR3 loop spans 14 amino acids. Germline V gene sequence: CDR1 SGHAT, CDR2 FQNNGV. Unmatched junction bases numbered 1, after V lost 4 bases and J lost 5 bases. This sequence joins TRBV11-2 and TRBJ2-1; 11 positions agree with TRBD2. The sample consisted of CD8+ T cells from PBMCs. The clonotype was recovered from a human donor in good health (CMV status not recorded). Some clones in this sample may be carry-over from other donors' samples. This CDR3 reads CASSSTSGDNEQFF. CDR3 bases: TGTGCCAGCAGCTCGACTAGCGGGGACAATGAGCAGTTCTTC.